The next 10 T cell receptor beta chains were all read from a single sample in a study of cytomegalovirus exposure and HLA in healthy donors. The repertoire was sequenced with immunoSEQ multiplex PCR; TCRdb's copy has only in-frame clones and lacks some. The table has approximately 270,000 clones, roughly 90% seen once. The sequencing sample was made of PBMCs. These receptors were collected from a woman in her late teens or twenties in good health and CMV-seronegative.

The chain employs TRBV18 and TRBJ1-5, with 7 bases that match TRBD1. Germline lookup yields CDR1 KGHSH and CDR2 LQKENI. V shed 1 base, J shed 2 bases, and the junction held 5 bases outside the gene matches. This CDR3 spans 16 amino acids. CDR3 region: CASSPQGAMGNQPQHF. CDR3 sequence (DNA): TGTGCCAGCTCACCACAGGGGGCGATGGGCAATCAGCCCCAGCATTTT. Complete variable domain (other parts from reference TRBV18 and TRBJ1-5): NAGVMQNPRHLVRRRGQEARLRCSPMKGHSHVYWYRQLPEEGLKFMVYLQKENIIDESGMPKERFSAEFPKEGPSILRIQQVVRGDSAAYFCASSPQGAMGNQPQHFGDGTRLSIL.

The V call is TRBV5-1, the J call TRBJ1-1; D might be TRBD1 (6 bases). This CDR3 region has 15 residues. Germline assignment: CDR1 SGHRS and CDR2 YFSETQ. Between the trimmed V and J ends, which lost 2 bases and 3 bases, there was a span of 14 bases. CDR3 in DNA: TGCGCCAGCAGCTTACAGGGCAACGGGGACACTGAAGCTTTCTTT. Translation gives CASSLQGNGDTEAFF.

The genes are TRBV25-1 and TRBJ1-1; TRBD1 aligns across 7 bases. In germline, CDR1 is MGHDK, CDR2 SYGVNS. The CDR3 is 17 amino acids. The V and J ends lost 2 bases and 0 bases, in that order; junction bases with no gene match: 9. This chain's CDR3 is CASSELRTGIMNTEAFF. The CDR3 DNA reads as TGTGCCAGCAGTGAACTCCGGACAGGCATCATGAACACTGAAGCTTTCTTT. The variable domain in full, with the rest retrieved from reference TRBV25-1 and TRBJ1-1, is EADIYQTPRYLVIGTGKKITLECSQTMGHDKMYWYQQDPGMELHLIHYSYGVNSTEKGDLSSESTVSRIRTEHFPLTLESARPSHTSQYLCASSELRTGIMNTEAFFGQGTRLTVV.

V is TRBV5-5 and J is TRBJ2-1; maybe TRBD1 (5 bases). V was pared by 0 bases and J by 7 bases, with 14 bases between. The germline V gene encodes CDR1 SGHKS and CDR2 YYEKEE (reference sequence). This CDR3 contains 15 residues. The CDR3 is CASSLDPGWNNEQFF. The DNA for the CDR3 is TGTGCCAGCAGCTTGGACCCAGGGTGGAATAATGAGCAGTTCTTC.

This sequence joins TRBV18 and TRBJ2-3; D is ambiguous. There are 12 residues in the CDR3. The V end was cut by 3 bases, the J end by 2 bases, with 3 bases between. The germline CDR1 and CDR2 sequences are KGHSH and LQKENI. DNA for the CDR3: TGTGCCAGCTCACCCTACACAGATACGCAGTATTTT. This codes for CASSPYTDTQYF.

The table lists this clone with a count of one. V and J are TRBV10-2 and TRBJ1-2, with TRBD1 matching over 10 bases. CDR1 and CDR2 from the germline V gene are WSHSY and SAAADI. The CDR3 has 14 amino acids. J gave up 5 bases and V 0 bases, and 0 bases lay outside the gene matches. CDR3 loop: CASSESDRGYGYTF. CDR3 nucleotide sequence: TGCGCCAGCAGTGAGTCGGACAGGGGGTATGGCTACACCTTC.

The CDR3 region has the DNA TGCGCCAGCAGCCAACAGGGTTCCTATAATTCACCCCTCCACTTT. This translates into CASSQQGSYNSPLHF. The gene calls are TRBV4-1 and TRBJ1-6; possible D gene TRBD1, 5 bases. The length of the CDR3 is 15 residues. Trimming shortened V by 2 bases and J by 1 base, and 6 bases separated the two germline ends. Germline V gives CDR1 MGHRA, CDR2 YSYEKL.

The chain recombines TRBV5-1 with TRBJ1-1; D is ambiguous. Looked up from germline, CDR1 is SGHRS and CDR2 is YFSETQ. The CDR3 loop spans 14 amino acids. V was pared by 2 bases and J by 5 bases, with 13 bases between. The CDR3 loop reads CASSLVGTGTEAFF. CDR3 nucleotide sequence: TGCGCCAGCAGCTTAGTAGGCACCGGGACTGAAGCTTTCTTT.

The rearrangement joins TRBV7-9 to TRBJ1-2; 10 nucleotides agree with TRBD1. The V and J ends lost 5 bases and 0 bases, in that order; junction bases with no gene match: 6. The CDR3 spans 16 residues. Per the germline V gene, CDR1 is SEHNR and CDR2 is FQNEAQ (reference sequence). The CDR3 is CASSPWGQGSNYGYTF. The CDR3 DNA reads TGTGCCAGCAGCCCATGGGGACAGGGGTCTAACTATGGCTACACCTTC.

This sequence joins TRBV11-2 and TRBJ1-5; D remains unclear. The CDR3 is made up of 14 amino acids. Germline V lookup: CDR1 SGHAT, CDR2 FQNNGV. The V and J ends lost 3 bases and 1 base respectively, with 7 bases between them. The CDR3 DNA sequence: TGTGCCAGCAGCTTTGGAGTAAGCAATCAGCCCCAGCATTTT. Translated: CASSFGVSNQPQHF.